This T cell receptor (beta chain) was sequenced during a study of blood T cell repertoires in COVID-19. Profiled with immunoSEQ multiplex PCR; TCRdb holds only in-frame clones, not every one. The sample records some 300,000 clones, 88% being singletons. Germline values: CDR1 MGHRA, CDR2 YSYEKL. Trimming removed 4 bases from V and 3 bases from J; junction bases left unmatched: 5. CDR3 length: 15 residues. The rearrangement uses TRBV4-1 and TRBJ1-2; TRBD1 matches at 10 bases. The sequenced material came from PBMCs or T cells enriched from blood (not recorded which). This TCR derives from a woman in her 30s who had recovered from COVID-19. DNA for the CDR3: TGCGCCAGCAGCCGAGGACAGGGGGGCGACTATGGCTACACCTTC. Protein sequence: CASSRGQGGDYGYTF.